Each of the 9 T cell receptor beta chains below was sequenced from the same sample in a study of shared clonotypes between healthy human individuals. Produced via immunoSEQ multiplex PCR; TCRdb's table is partial and in-frame only. The data contain some 1,600,000 clones, 98% of them seen just once; the ten biggest clones take up roughly 0.45%. Sequencing used naive CD4+ T cells sorted from blood. Subset noted: CD45RA+ positively selected. The receptor source for this set is a man aged 25-40 years in good health.

V is TRBV6-1 and J is TRBJ1-2; 7 nucleotides match TRBD1. This CDR3 comprises 14 residues. Trimming at V came to 4 bases and at J to 4 bases, leaving 6 bases not matched to a gene. CDR1 and CDR2 (germline): MNHNS, SASEGT. CDR3 DNA: TGTGCCAGCAGTGTTAGCCGGGACAGCTATGGCTACACCTTC. It yields the protein CASSVSRDSYGYTF.

As regards this clone: Other nucleotide sequences from this sample produce the same CDR3. The V call is TRBV11-3, the J call TRBJ2-1; 11 bases match TRBD2. After removal of 0 bases from V and 5 bases from J, the junction contained 3 bases not matched to a gene. Germline V CDR1 and CDR2: SGHNT, YENEEA. The CDR3 runs to 16 residues. CDR3: CASSLELAGANNEQFF. In nucleotides, the CDR3 is TGTGCCAGCAGCTTAGAACTAGCGGGAGCGAACAATGAGCAGTTCTTC.

The CDR3 loop is CASSSDQNEQFF. CDR3 nucleotide sequence: TGTGCCAGCAGCTCGGACCAAAATGAGCAGTTCTTC. This sequence joins TRBV5-4 and TRBJ2-1; D remains ambiguous. The CDR3 extends over 12 amino acids. Germline V gene lookup returns CDR1 SGHNT and CDR2 YYREEE (reference sequence). V was pared by 3 bases and J by 7 bases, with 8 bases between.

V usage is TRBV28 and J usage is TRBJ1-1; D is unresolved. The V gene lost 6 bases and the J gene lost 6 bases, with 20 bases spanning the gap. This CDR3 comprises 15 residues. CDR1 MDHEN and CDR2 SYDVKM come from the germline V gene. CDR3 residues: CASSSPGGRVAEAFF. CDR3 nucleotide sequence: TGTGCCAGCAGCTCACCCGGTGGTAGGGTCGCTGAAGCTTTCTTT.

The V gene is TRBV28, the J gene TRBJ1-4; 8 bases map to TRBD1. This CDR3 is built from 14 residues. Trimming took 8 bases from V and 5 from J; bases not matched to a gene: 7. Looked up from germline, CDR1 is MDHEN and CDR2 is SYDVKM. The CDR3 bases are TGTGCCAGCGGTAGGCAGGGGGCCAATGAAAAACTGTTTTTT. As protein: CASGRQGANEKLFF. The full variable domain, in which reference TRBV28 and TRBJ1-4 provide the parts outside the CDR3, is DVKVTQSSRYLVKRTGEKVFLECVQDMDHENMFWYRQDPGLGLRLIYFSYDVKMKEKGDIPEGYSVSREKKERFSLILESASTNQTSMYLCASGRQGANEKLFFGSGTQLSVL.

The V and J genes are TRBV7-9 and TRBJ1-1; D perhaps matches TRBD1 (6 bases). Trimming shortened V by 5 bases and J by 3 bases, and 19 bases separated the two germline ends. Germline CDR1 reads SEHNR; CDR2 reads FQNEAQ (reference sequence). This CDR3 has 16 amino acids. The CDR3 DNA reads TGTGCCAGCAGCCCTTTGGGGGTGGGGGCTGACACTGAAGCTTTCTTT. Encoded protein: CASSPLGVGADTEAFF.

With regard to this clone: Other DNA variants within this sample encode the same CDR3. V gene TRBV18 combines with J gene TRBJ2-7; possibly TRBD1 or TRBD2 for D (6 bases each). The V gene lost 6 bases and the J gene lost 2 bases, with 14 bases spanning the gap. CDR1 and CDR2 (germline): KGHSH, LQKENI. The CDR3 is 14 amino acids. This CDR3 is CASSPGAETYEQYF. DNA of the CDR3: TGTGCCAGCTCCCCGGGGGCGGAAACCTACGAGCAGTACTTC.

The CDR3 is CSVEDEGGALGYEQYF. CDR3 sequence (DNA): TGCAGCGTTGAAGATGAGGGGGGGGCCCTGGGATACGAGCAGTACTTC. The chain couples TRBV29-1 to TRBJ2-7, with TRBD2 as a possible D gene (7 bases). CDR1 is SQVTM and CDR2 is ANQGSEA in the germline V gene. CDR3 length: 16 amino acids. V was trimmed by 0 bases and J by 4 bases, leaving 19 bases between them.

Points on this clone: The sample has other DNA sequences that encode this CDR3 too. The genes are TRBV18 and TRBJ2-7; weak D call: TRBD1 (6 bases). The CDR3 consists of 14 residues. The V gene lost 2 bases and the J gene lost 1 base, with 9 bases spanning the gap. Germline CDR1 is KGHSH and CDR2 is LQKENI. CDR3 nucleotide sequence: TGTGCCAGCTCACCATTGGACAGTTCCTACGAGCAGTACTTC. This sequence encodes CASSPLDSSYEQYF.